This entry concerns a single T cell receptor beta chain. Its antigen is undetermined. The sample belongs to a study of cytomegalovirus exposure and HLA in healthy donors. Study observations and caveats: In vitro assays verified that a few CMV-associated chains recognized CMV antigens specifically.

The method was immunoSEQ multiplex PCR; TCRdb's version includes in-frame clones alone and lacks a portion of them. The sample contains over 90,000 clones, about 94% of which appear only once. Germline CDR1 reads SGHAT; CDR2 reads FQNNGV. With V trimmed by 1 base and J by 6 bases, 7 bases remained unmatched. The CDR3 is 17 residues long. This rearrangement joins TRBV11-2 to TRBJ2-1, with 12 bases lining up with TRBD2. The sequencing sample was made of PBMCs. This TCR was sampled from a woman younger than 35 in good health and CMV-seronegative. CDR3 DNA: TGTGCCAGCAGCTTAGTCTTTACTAGCGGGAGGTTCAATGAGCAGTTCTTC. This translates into CASSLVFTSGRFNEQFF.